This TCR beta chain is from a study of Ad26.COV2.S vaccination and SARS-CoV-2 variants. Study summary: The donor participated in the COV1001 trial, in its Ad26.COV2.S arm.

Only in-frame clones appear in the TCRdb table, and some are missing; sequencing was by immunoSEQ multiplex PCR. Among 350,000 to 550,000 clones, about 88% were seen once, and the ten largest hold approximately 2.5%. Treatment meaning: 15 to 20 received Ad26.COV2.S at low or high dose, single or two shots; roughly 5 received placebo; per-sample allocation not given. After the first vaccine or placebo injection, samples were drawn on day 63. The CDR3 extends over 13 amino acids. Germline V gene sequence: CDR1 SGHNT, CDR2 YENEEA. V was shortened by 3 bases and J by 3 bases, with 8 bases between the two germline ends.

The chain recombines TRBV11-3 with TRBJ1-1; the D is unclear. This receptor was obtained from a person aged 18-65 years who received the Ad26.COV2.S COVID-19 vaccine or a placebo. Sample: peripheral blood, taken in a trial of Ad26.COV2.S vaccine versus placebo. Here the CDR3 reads CASSFAADTEAFF. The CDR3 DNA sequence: TGTGCCAGCAGCTTCGCGGCGGACACTGAAGCTTTCTTT.